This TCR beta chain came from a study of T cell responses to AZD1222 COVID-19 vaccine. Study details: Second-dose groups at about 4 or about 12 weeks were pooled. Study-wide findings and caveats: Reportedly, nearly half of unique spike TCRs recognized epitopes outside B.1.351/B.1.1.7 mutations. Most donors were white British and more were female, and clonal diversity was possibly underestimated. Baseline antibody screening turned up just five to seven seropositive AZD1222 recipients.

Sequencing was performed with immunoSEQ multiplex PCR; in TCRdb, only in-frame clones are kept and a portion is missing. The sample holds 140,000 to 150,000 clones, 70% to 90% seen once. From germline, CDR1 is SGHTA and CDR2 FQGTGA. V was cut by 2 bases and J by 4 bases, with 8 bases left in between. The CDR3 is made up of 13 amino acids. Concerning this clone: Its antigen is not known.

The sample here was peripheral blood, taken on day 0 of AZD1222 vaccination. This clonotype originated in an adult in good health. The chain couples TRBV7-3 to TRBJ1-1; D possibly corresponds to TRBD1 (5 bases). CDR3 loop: CASSLQGSTEAFF. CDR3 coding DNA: TGTGCCAGCAGCTTACAGGGCAGCACTGAAGCTTTCTTT. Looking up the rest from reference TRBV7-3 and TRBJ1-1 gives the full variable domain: GAGVSQTPSNKVTEKGKYVELRCDPISGHTALYWYRQSLGQGPEFLIYFQGTGAADDSGLPNDRFFAVRPEGSVSTLKIQRTERGDSAVYLCASSLQGSTEAFFGQGTRLTVV.